This T cell receptor beta chain appears in the sequencing data of a study of control samples from healthy donors and cancer patients. Data came from immunoSEQ multiplex PCR; TCRdb stores just in-frame clones and leaves some out. The sample yields about 100,000 clones, approximately 84% seen once. CDR3 length equals 12 residues. From germline, CDR1 is SGHRS and CDR2 YFSETQ. Trimming removed 2 bases from V and 8 bases from J, with 10 bases in between. The sequence derives from a woman aged 45 to 65 in good health. The specimen was blood. The V call is TRBV5-1, the J call TRBJ1-2; D perhaps matches TRBD1 (5 bases). The CDR3 region has the DNA TGCGCCAGCAGCTTAGGGGCCCCCGGCTACACCTTC. Protein product: CASSLGAPGYTF. Full variable domain (missing parts from reference TRBV5-1 and TRBJ1-2): KAGVTQTPRYLIKTRGQQVTLSCSPISGHRSVSWYQQTPGQGLQFLFEYFSETQRNKGNFPGRFSGRQFSNSRSEMNVSTLELGDSALYLCASSLGAPGYTFGSGTRLTVV.